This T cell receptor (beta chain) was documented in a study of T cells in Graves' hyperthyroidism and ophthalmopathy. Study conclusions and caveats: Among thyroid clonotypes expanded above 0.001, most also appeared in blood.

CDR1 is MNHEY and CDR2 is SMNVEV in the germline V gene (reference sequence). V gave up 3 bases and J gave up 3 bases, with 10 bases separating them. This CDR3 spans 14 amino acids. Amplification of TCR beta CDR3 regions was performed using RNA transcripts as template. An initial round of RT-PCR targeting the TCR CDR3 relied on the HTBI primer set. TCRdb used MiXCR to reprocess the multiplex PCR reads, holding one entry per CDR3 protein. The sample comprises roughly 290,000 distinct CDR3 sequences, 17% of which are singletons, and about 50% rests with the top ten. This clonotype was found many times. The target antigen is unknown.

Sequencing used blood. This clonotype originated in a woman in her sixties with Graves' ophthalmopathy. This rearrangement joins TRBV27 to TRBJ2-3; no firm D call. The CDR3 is CASSFGVGTDTQYF. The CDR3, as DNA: TGTGCCAGCAGTTTTGGAGTAGGAACAGATACGCAGTATTTT.